Below, 18 T cell receptor beta chains from the same sample are listed, as sequenced in a study of T cells in Graves' hyperthyroidism and ophthalmopathy. Researchers amplified the TCR beta CDR3 regions from RNA transcripts. First-round RT-PCR targeting the TCR CDR3 was performed with the HTBI primer set. TCRdb used MiXCR to reprocess the multiplex PCR reads, holding one entry per CDR3 protein. This sample has about 710,000 distinct CDR3 sequences; about a sixth occur once, and the top ten carry approximately 8%. The sequencing input was blood. These receptors were taken from a young man with Graves' hyperthyroidism.

The chain links TRBV7-9 to TRBJ1-2; tentatively, D is TRBD1 (5 bases). The germline V and J ends were trimmed by 7 bases and 2 bases, with 11 bases remaining between them. CDR3 length: 13 amino acids. Germline loops: CDR1 SEHNR, CDR2 FQNEAQ (reference sequence). This CDR3 is CASTGAHNYGYTF. CDR3 DNA: TGTGCCAGCACCGGGGCACACAACTATGGCTACACCTTC.

The table lists this clonotype with a few counts. V usage is TRBV20-1 and J usage is TRBJ1-2, with D possibly being TRBD1 (6 bases). The germline V gene encodes CDR1 DFQATT and CDR2 SNEGSKA (reference sequence). The CDR3 runs to 13 residues. The ends were cut back, 6 bases at V and 2 bases at J, with 13 bases in the middle. As DNA, the CDR3 is TGCAGTGCCGGGGGCCCTCTGAACTATGGCTACACCTTC. This encodes CSAGGPLNYGYTF.

This sequence joins TRBV4-2 and TRBJ1-2; TRBD1 matches at 10 bases. The CDR3 totals 17 residues. Germline lookup yields CDR1 LGHNA and CDR2 YNFKEQ. V lost 2 bases, J lost 4 bases, and 10 bases stayed unmatched. The CDR3 sequence is CASSQIPDRGHGYGYTF. CDR3 bases: TGTGCCAGCAGCCAAATCCCCGACAGGGGGCACGGCTATGGCTACACCTTC.

Many counts were recorded for this clonotype. The gene calls are TRBV27 and TRBJ2-7; 10 bases are shared with TRBD1. Germline CDR1 MNHEY, CDR2 SMNVEV (reference sequence). V dropped 4 bases and J dropped 6; count of bases not matched to a gene: 6. The CDR3 consists of 14 residues. The chain's CDR3 is CASSSWDRGFEQYF. In nucleotides, the CDR3 is TGTGCCAGCAGTTCGTGGGACAGGGGTTTCGAGCAGTACTTC.

This clonotype has ten or more counts. CDR3 in amino acids: CASSVGSPRAETQYF. In DNA form, the CDR3 reads TGTGCCAGCAGTGTTGGAAGCCCCCGGGCGGAGACCCAGTACTTC. This rearrangement joins TRBV2 to TRBJ2-5; D remains unclear. From germline, CDR1 is SNHLY and CDR2 FYNNEI. The CDR3 has 15 residues. V gave up 4 bases and J gave up 5 bases, with 17 bases separating them. The full variable domain, in which reference TRBV2 and TRBJ2-5 provide the parts outside the CDR3, is EPEVTQTPSHQVTQMGQEVILRCVPISNHLYFYWYRQILGQKVEFLVSFYNNEISEKSEIFDDQFSVERPDGSNFTLKIRSTKLEDSAMYFCASSVGSPRAETQYFGPGTRLLVL.

This chain joins TRBV12-3 or TRBV12-4 and TRBJ2-1; no clear D. This CDR3 spans 15 amino acids. V lost 2 bases and J lost 6, with 14 bases in between. In DNA, the CDR3 is TGTGCCAGCAGTTTAAACGCTAGGGTCCGCAATGAGCAGTTCTTC. This codes for CASSLNARVRNEQFF.

The chain is built from TRBV5-1 and TRBJ2-5; 11 bases map to TRBD2. This CDR3 spans 15 amino acids. Germline assignment: CDR1 SGHRS and CDR2 YFSETQ. With V trimmed by 4 bases and J by 5 bases, 7 bases remained unmatched. The chain's CDR3 is CASSVIAGGPETQYF. The CDR3 DNA sequence: TGCGCCAGCAGCGTCATAGCGGGAGGGCCCGAGACCCAGTACTTC.

The rearrangement uses TRBV6-1 and TRBJ1-3; TRBD1 is a possible D gene (6 bases). Germline CDR1 and CDR2: MNHNS and SASEGT. There are 15 residues in the CDR3. V lost 6 bases, J lost 3 bases, and 15 bases lay in between. This CDR3 reads CASSPRADSGNTIYF. The DNA of the CDR3 is TGTGCCAGCAGCCCACGGGCGGACAGTGGAAACACCATATATTTT.

The V and J genes are TRBV6-2 or TRBV6-3 and TRBJ2-3; TRBD2 is a possible D gene (5 bases). Germline assignment: CDR1 MNHEY and CDR2 SVGEGT. The CDR3 runs to 11 residues. Trimming took off 11 bases at V and 3 bases at J, with 9 bases between the two ends. The CDR3 bases are TGTGCCCACGGGGTTACAGATACGCAGTATTTT. This encodes CAHGVTDTQYF.

This clonotype was observed a handful of times. This chain connects TRBV5-1 to TRBJ2-3; D remains ambiguous. CDR3 length equals 15 residues. Germline loops: CDR1 SGHRS, CDR2 YFSETQ. Trimming shortened V by 5 bases and J by 3 bases, and 16 bases separated the two germline ends. CDR3 bases: TGCGCCAGCAGATCCCTAGGGATAGGAACAGATACGCAGTATTTT. Translated: CASRSLGIGTDTQYF.

This clonotype was seen repeatedly, ten times or more. The chain has TRBV3-1 and TRBJ1-1, with D unresolved. This CDR3 has 13 amino acids. Germline CDR1 LGHDT, CDR2 YNNKEL (reference sequence). V was trimmed by 4 bases and J by 1 base, leaving 7 bases between them. This CDR3 is CASSLLPNTEAFF. CDR3 bases: TGTGCCAGCAGCCTGCTACCGAACACTGAAGCTTTCTTT. Full variable domain (missing parts from reference TRBV3-1 and TRBJ1-1): DTAVSQTPKYLVTQMGNDKSIKCEQNLGHDTMYWYKQDSKKFLKIMFSYNNKELIINETVPNRFSPKSPDKAHLNLHINSLELGDSAVYFCASSLLPNTEAFFGQGTRLTVV.

This clonotype occurred many times. The CDR3 loop is CASSLGYLSSYEQYF. CDR3 coding DNA: TGTGCCAGCTCTCTGGGGTATTTAAGCTCCTACGAGCAGTACTTC. V usage is TRBV18 and J usage is TRBJ2-7; D gene ambiguous. The germline V gene encodes CDR1 KGHSH and CDR2 LQKENI. V lost 6 bases, J lost 0 bases, and 15 bases lay in between. CDR3 size: 15 residues.

This sequence joins TRBV6-5 and TRBJ2-2; TRBD2 might be the D (7 bases). Germline V gene data show CDR1 as MNHEY and CDR2 as SVGAGI. V gave up 2 bases and J gave up 0 bases, with 10 bases separating them. The CDR3 runs 16 residues. The CDR3 reads CASSYRGGANTGELFF. DNA for the CDR3: TGTGCCAGCAGTTACAGGGGGGGAGCGAACACCGGGGAGCTGTTTTTT.

This clonotype has ten or more counts. V is TRBV30 and J is TRBJ2-1, with TRBD2 matching 10 bases. The V gene's germline CDR1 is GTSNPN and CDR2 SVGIG (reference sequence). The CDR3 spans 14 residues. V was pared by 4 bases and J by 7 bases, with 7 bases of the junction left unmatched. CDR3 nucleotide sequence: TGTGCCTGGACTAGCGGGAGTTCGATGAATGAGCAGTTCTTC. Its translation: CAWTSGSSMNEQFF.

The chain carries TRBV5-5 and TRBJ2-3; 10 positions match TRBD2. The CDR3 length is 16 residues. CDR1 is SGHKS, CDR2 YYEKEE, per germline (reference sequence). Trimming cost V 0 bases and J 0 bases; bases outside gene matches: 1. CDR3 protein: CASSLGGLASTDTQYF. The CDR3 DNA reads as TGTGCCAGCAGCTTGGGGGGACTAGCGAGCACAGATACGCAGTATTTT.

This clonotype was counted only a few times. A much larger clone lies a single base off, so this may be a read error. This chain connects TRBV28 to TRBJ2-7, with 8 positions matching TRBD2. CDR1 and CDR2 from the germline V gene are MDHEN and SYDVKM. V trimming: 2 bases; J trimming: 9 bases; junction bases outside the gene matches: 6. CDR3 size: 13 residues. The CDR3 here is CASSLGYRGGQYF. The CDR3 DNA is TGTGCCAGCAGTTTAGGCTACCGGGGGGGGCAGTACTTC.

This clonotype was counted a few times. This chain uses TRBV12-3 or TRBV12-4 with TRBJ1-1; possible D gene TRBD1, 5 bases. The CDR3 covers 15 residues. Trimming shortened V by 0 bases and J by 1 base, and 9 bases separated the two germline ends. CDR3 bases: TGTGCCAGCAGTTTAGCGGGCAGGGAGAACACTGAAGCTTTCTTT. Protein product: CASSLAGRENTEAFF.

This chain uses TRBV20-1 with TRBJ2-3; a possible D gene is TRBD2 (5 bases). Trimming shortened V by 0 bases and J by 0 bases, and 13 bases separated the two germline ends. The CDR3 totals 16 residues. The germline V gene has CDR1 DFQATT and CDR2 SNEGSKA (reference sequence). CDR3 in amino acids: CSARDPSGASTDTQYF. In DNA, the CDR3 is TGCAGTGCTAGAGATCCCAGCGGAGCGAGCACAGATACGCAGTATTTT.